This T cell receptor (beta chain) comes out of a study of CD8 T cells in Susac syndrome. CDR3 length: 12 residues. Germline CDR1 and CDR2: LGHNA and YNFKEQ. V dropped 0 bases and J dropped 8 bases, with 5 bases sitting between them. Roughly 0.5 to 1 ug RNA was reverse transcribed with random hexamers. Amplification of TCR beta CDR3 spanned 54 Vbeta and 13 Jbeta via immunoSEQ multiplex PCR. TCRdb itself ran the immunoSEQ multiplex PCR reads through MiXCR, one entry per CDR3 protein. This sample has 150,000 to 160,000 distinct CDR3 sequences, with 90% to 95% found just once. The sample consisted of CD8+ T cells from PBMCs. The receptor was isolated from a human donor with multiple sclerosis. This chain links TRBV4-2 with TRBJ2-1; no definite D call. CDR3: CASSQDRDEQFF. For the CDR3, the DNA is TGTGCCAGCAGCCAAGATCGCGATGAGCAGTTCTTC.